This entry concerns a single TCR beta chain. Antigen: not known. The CDR3 extends over 11 amino acids. In germline, CDR1 is GTSNPN, CDR2 SVGIG (reference sequence). V gave up 8 bases and J gave up 5 bases, with 13 bases separating them. The data are from a study of blood T cells in healthy people across ages. In each sample, at least 6 million PBMCs were isolated. Study conclusions and caveats: CMV infection status of these donors was not known. Both naive CD4+ cell counts and diversity were greater in long-lived donors than in aged donors.

The second PCR ran roughly 6 to 11 cycles with a sample-barcoded 5' primer and J-beta primers. A tag from a template-switch adaptor with 12 random nucleotides marked each cDNA molecule. TCRdb fed the 5' RACE reads into MiXCR, producing one record per CDR3 protein. The sample has 700,000 to 850,000 distinct CDR3 sequences, 40% to 65% seen once. This clonotype originated in a man older than 75 in good health. V usage is TRBV30 and J usage is TRBJ2-7; possible D gene TRBD1, 6 bases. Sequencing was done on a sample of blood. The DNA of the CDR3 is TGTGCCGGGGGCCTTTTGAACGAGCAGTACTTC. This encodes CAGGLLNEQYF.